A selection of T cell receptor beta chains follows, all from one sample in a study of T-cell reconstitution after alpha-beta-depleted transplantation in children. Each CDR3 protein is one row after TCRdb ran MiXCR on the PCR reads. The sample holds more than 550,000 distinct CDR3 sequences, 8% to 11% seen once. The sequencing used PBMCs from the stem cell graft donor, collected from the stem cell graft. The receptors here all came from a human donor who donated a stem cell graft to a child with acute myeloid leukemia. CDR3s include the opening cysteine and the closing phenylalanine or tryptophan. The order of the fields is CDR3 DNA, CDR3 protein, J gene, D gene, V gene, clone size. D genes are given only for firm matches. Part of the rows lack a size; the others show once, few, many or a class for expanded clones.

DNA: TGTGCCAGCAGCCCACAGGGTGTAACCGGGGAGCTGTTTTTT
CDR3: CASSPQGVTGELFF
J: TRBJ2-2
D: -
V: TRBV4-2
size: many

DNA: TGCAGCGTTTGGGACAGATCGGACATTCAGTACTTC
CDR3: CSVWDRSDIQYF
J: TRBJ2-4
D: TRBD1
V: TRBV29-1
size: -

DNA: TGTGCCAGCAGCACCCCGACAGGGGCGGGTGAGCAGTTCTTC
CDR3: CASSTPTGAGEQFF
J: TRBJ2-1
D: TRBD1
V: TRBV7-2
size: -

DNA: TGTGCCAGCAGCGTAGCGGGAGGGCCCACAGATACGCAGTATTTT
CDR3: CASSVAGGPTDTQYF
J: TRBJ2-3
D: TRBD2
V: TRBV7-3
size: few

DNA: TGTGCCAGCAGTTTCGGGGCGAGGCGAAGCTCCTACAATGAGCAGTTCTTC
CDR3: CASSFGARRSSYNEQFF
J: TRBJ2-1
D: -
V: TRBV27
size: few

DNA: TGTGCCAGCAGCCTAACTAGCGGGAGGGCCGGTGAGCAGTACTTC
CDR3: CASSLTSGRAGEQYF
J: TRBJ2-7
D: TRBD2
V: TRBV12-3/TRBV12-4
size: many

DNA: TGCAGTGCTCTTGTGAGCTATGGCTACACCTTC
CDR3: CSALVSYGYTF
J: TRBJ1-2
D: -
V: TRBV20-1
size: few

DNA: TGTGCCAGCAGATCAGGGGGACAAGGGCGGCTACAGCCCCAGCATTTT
CDR3: CASRSGGQGRLQPQHF
J: TRBJ1-5
D: TRBD1
V: TRBV27
size: few

DNA: TGTGCCAGCAGCGCCAGACAGGGAGAGGGTCCAGATACGCAGTATTTT
CDR3: CASSARQGEGPDTQYF
J: TRBJ2-3
D: TRBD1
V: TRBV9
size: many

DNA: TGCGCCAGCAGCTTCCGGGACACCTCTAGCACAGATACGCAGTATTTT
CDR3: CASSFRDTSSTDTQYF
J: TRBJ2-3
D: -
V: TRBV5-1
size: -

DNA: TGTGCCAGCGGAGTGGGGACAGGGTATAGCAATCAGCCCCAGCATTTT
CDR3: CASGVGTGYSNQPQHF
J: TRBJ1-5
D: TRBD1
V: TRBV19
size: -

DNA: TGTGCCAGCAGTTCCCCGACAGGGCTACGCCATCAGCCCCAGCATTTT
CDR3: CASSSPTGLRHQPQHF
J: TRBJ1-5
D: TRBD1
V: TRBV6-2/TRBV6-3
size: many

DNA: TGTGCCAGCAGCTTGAGGACTAGCGGCGAGACCCAGTACTTC
CDR3: CASSLRTSGETQYF
J: TRBJ2-5
D: TRBD2
V: TRBV5-6
size: -

DNA: TGTGCCTGGGGCCCCCCCGGTACGCAGTATTTT
CDR3: CAWGPPGTQYF
J: TRBJ2-3
D: -
V: TRBV30
size: few

DNA: TGCAGTGCTGGTTGGTCAGATTTTAACTATGGCTACACCTTC
CDR3: CSAGWSDFNYGYTF
J: TRBJ1-2
D: -
V: TRBV20-1
size: many

DNA: TGTGCCAGCAGGACTAGCGGGAGGGATGAGCAGTTCTTC
CDR3: CASRTSGRDEQFF
J: TRBJ2-1
D: TRBD2
V: TRBV6-2/TRBV6-3
size: few

DNA: TGTGCCAGCAGCCTAAGACCGTCCGGGAATGAGCAGTTCTTC
CDR3: CASSLRPSGNEQFF
J: TRBJ2-1
D: -
V: TRBV7-8
size: many

DNA: TGTGCCAGCGGACTCGGCGGGAGTGAGTCGGAGACCCAGTACTTC
CDR3: CASGLGGSESETQYF
J: TRBJ2-5
D: TRBD2
V: TRBV7-9
size: few

DNA: TGTGCCAGCACACGCGGGAGTGTCCAAACCGGGGAGCTGTTTTTT
CDR3: CASTRGSVQTGELFF
J: TRBJ2-2
D: TRBD2
V: TRBV12-3/TRBV12-4
size: -

DNA: TGTGCCAGCAGCTTACTCCCAAAAGCTTTCTTT
CDR3: CASSLLPKAFF
J: TRBJ1-1
D: -
V: TRBV7-9
size: -

DNA: TGTGCCAGCTCACCAAACGCCTATGACGGCGGCGAGCAGTACTTC
CDR3: CASSPNAYDGGEQYF
J: TRBJ2-7
D: -
V: TRBV18
size: -

DNA: TGTGCCAGCAGTCCCAGTGGGTACGGCACAGATACGCAGTATTTT
CDR3: CASSPSGYGTDTQYF
J: TRBJ2-3
D: -
V: TRBV27
size: -

DNA: TGTGCCAGCAGCTCAGGGGGCGCCTACGGTGAGCAGTTCTTC
CDR3: CASSSGGAYGEQFF
J: TRBJ2-1
D: TRBD1
V: TRBV11-3
size: many

DNA: TGTGCCAGCAGGAGACCACAGGCCGGCTACACCTTC
CDR3: CASRRPQAGYTF
J: TRBJ1-2
D: -
V: TRBV6-5
size: many

DNA: TGTGCCTCGGCTAAGGCCCAAGAGACCCAGTACTTC
CDR3: CASAKAQETQYF
J: TRBJ2-5
D: -
V: TRBV7-9
size: many